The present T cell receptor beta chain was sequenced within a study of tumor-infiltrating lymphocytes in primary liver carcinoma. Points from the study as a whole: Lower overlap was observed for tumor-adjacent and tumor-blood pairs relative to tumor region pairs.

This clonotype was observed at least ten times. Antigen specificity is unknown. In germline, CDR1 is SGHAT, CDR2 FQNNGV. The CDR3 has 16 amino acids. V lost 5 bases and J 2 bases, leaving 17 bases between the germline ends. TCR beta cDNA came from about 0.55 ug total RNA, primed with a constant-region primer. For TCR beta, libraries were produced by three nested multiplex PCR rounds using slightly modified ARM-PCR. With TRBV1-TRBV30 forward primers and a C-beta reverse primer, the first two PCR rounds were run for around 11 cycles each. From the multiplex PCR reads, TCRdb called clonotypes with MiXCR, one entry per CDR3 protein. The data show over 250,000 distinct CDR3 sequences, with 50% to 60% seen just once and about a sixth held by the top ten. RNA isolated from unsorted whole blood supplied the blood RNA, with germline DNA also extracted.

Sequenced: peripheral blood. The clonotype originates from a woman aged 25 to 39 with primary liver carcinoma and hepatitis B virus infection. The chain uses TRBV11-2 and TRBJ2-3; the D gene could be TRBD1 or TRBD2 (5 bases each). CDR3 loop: CASSPWGRGATDTQYF. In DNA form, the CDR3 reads TGTGCCAGCAGCCCCTGGGGTAGGGGAGCCACAGATACGCAGTATTTT.